The 28 T cell receptor beta chains presented below share a single source sample, sequenced in a study of blood T cell repertoires in COVID-19. Some clones are missing from TCRdb's copy, which holds only in-frame ones; the method was immunoSEQ multiplex PCR. The sample lists around 270,000 clones, 70% to 90% seen once, with 4.3% in the top ten. The sample was PBMCs or T cells enriched from blood (not recorded which). These receptors all come from a woman in her 30s who had recovered from COVID-19.

The rearrangement uses TRBV3-1 (or the pseudogene TRBV3-2) and TRBJ2-1; tentative D call: TRBD2 (5 bases). Trimming cost V 3 bases and J 6 bases, with 12 bases left between them. The CDR3 loop spans 14 amino acids. CDR1 is LGHDT and CDR2 is YNNKEL in the germline V gene (reference sequence). CDR3 amino acids: CASSQRRIFNEQFF. Here the CDR3 DNA reads TGTGCCAGCAGCCAGAGGAGGATCTTCAATGAGCAGTTCTTC.

The V and J genes are TRBV28 and TRBJ1-1, with D perhaps TRBD1 (6 bases). V was cut by 5 bases and J by 5 bases, with 18 bases left in between. Germline V gene lookup returns CDR1 MDHEN and CDR2 SYDVKM. This CDR3 contains 15 residues. The CDR3 region is CASSPWGGRGTEAFF. DNA for the CDR3: TGTGCCAGCAGTCCCTGGGGGGGGCGTGGGACTGAAGCTTTCTTT.

In its sample, this clone was seen a few times. The rearrangement uses TRBV7-9 and TRBJ2-5; D might be TRBD1 (5 bases). Germline V CDR1 and CDR2: SEHNR, FQNEAQ (reference sequence). CDR3 length: 15 residues. V was trimmed by 2 bases and J by 1 base, leaving 11 bases between them. The CDR3 region has the DNA TGTGCCAGCAGCTTAAGACAGCCTCGCCAAGAGACCCAGTACTTC. It yields the protein CASSLRQPRQETQYF.

The chain has TRBV7-8 and TRBJ2-6, with 9 bases identical to TRBD1. CDR3 length equals 19 residues. Germline V gene sequence: CDR1 SGHVS, CDR2 FQNEAQ. The J segment lost 2 bases and the V segment lost 1 base, leaving 9 bases of the junction unmatched. The CDR3 sequence is CASSLVVRQGGTGANVLTF. CDR3 DNA: TGTGCCAGCAGCTTAGTGGTTAGACAGGGGGGAACTGGGGCCAACGTCCTGACTTTC.

The rearrangement joins TRBV28 to TRBJ2-2; TRBD1 is a possible D gene (6 bases). V gave up 3 bases and J gave up 2 bases, with 10 bases separating them. CDR1 and CDR2 (germline): MDHEN, SYDVKM. This CDR3 spans 15 amino acids. CDR3 amino acids: CASSFYRDNTGELFF. For the CDR3, the DNA is TGTGCCAGCAGTTTCTACAGGGATAACACCGGGGAGCTGTTTTTT.

This clone occurred once. The chain joins TRBV30 to TRBJ2-7; unclear D gene. V was cut by 0 bases and J by 9 bases, with 12 bases left in between. This CDR3 is 12 amino acids long. The germline CDR1 and CDR2 sequences are GTSNPN and SVGIG (reference sequence). The CDR3, as DNA: TGTGCCTGGAGTGTAGATAGGTCAGGGCAGTACTTC. It is translated as CAWSVDRSGQYF.

This chain connects TRBV27 to TRBJ2-7; the match to TRBD1 covers 9 bases. Germline values: CDR1 MNHEY, CDR2 SMNVEV (reference sequence). This CDR3 region has 13 residues. Losses at the gene ends were 5 bases for V and 3 bases for J; bases not matched to a gene: 2. The CDR3 is CASSMGQGYEQYF. The CDR3 bases are TGTGCCAGCAGTATGGGACAGGGCTACGAGCAGTACTTC.

V usage is TRBV10-1 and J usage is TRBJ2-7; 8 nucleotides match TRBD1. CDR1 is WNHNN, CDR2 SYGVQD, per germline (reference sequence). The CDR3 runs to 14 residues. J was trimmed by 7 bases and V by 0 bases; bases with no gene match: 5. This chain's CDR3 is CASSESRQGKEQYF. The DNA for the CDR3 is TGCGCCAGCAGTGAGTCTAGACAGGGGAAGGAGCAGTACTTC.

Only a few counts were recorded for this clone. This chain connects TRBV5-1 to TRBJ1-5, with D maybe TRBD1 (5 bases). The CDR3 consists of 15 residues. The V gene lost 0 bases and the J gene lost 4 bases, with 11 bases spanning the gap. Germline V gene sequence: CDR1 SGHRS, CDR2 YFSETQ. The CDR3 spells CASSLEWGRNQPQHF. In DNA, the CDR3 is TGCGCCAGCAGCTTGGAATGGGGGAGGAATCAGCCCCAGCATTTT.

J is TRBJ1-1 and V is TRBV15; 7 bases agree with TRBD1. The CDR3 loop spans 15 amino acids. Germline lookup yields CDR1 LNHNV and CDR2 YYDKDF (reference sequence). The junction had 11 bases not matched to a gene; V was cut back by 3 bases and J by 7 bases. Here the CDR3 reads CATSRGTDPAVEAFF. The CDR3, as DNA: TGTGCCACCAGCAGGGGGACAGACCCGGCTGTTGAAGCTTTCTTT.

This clone occurred a few times. The J gene is TRBJ2-1, the V gene TRBV5-4, with 8 bases aligning to TRBD2. The CDR3 contains 17 residues. With V trimmed by 3 bases and J by 8 bases, 16 bases remained unmatched. CDR1 is SGHNT and CDR2 is YYREEE in the germline V gene (reference sequence). CDR3 region: CASSSTRAGVYLDEQFF. The DNA for the CDR3 is TGTGCCAGCAGCTCCACCCGAGCGGGAGTATATCTCGATGAGCAGTTCTTC.

The chain combines TRBV3-1 (or the pseudogene TRBV3-2) with TRBJ1-2, with D unclear. Trimming removed 3 bases at V and 6 bases at J, with 8 bases between. Germline CDR1 and CDR2: LGHDT and YNNKEL (reference sequence). The CDR3 totals 12 residues. The CDR3 bases are TGTGCCAGCAGCCATCAGGCGAATGGCTACACCTTC. Translation gives CASSHQANGYTF.

This chain links TRBV27 with TRBJ2-3; 7 bases match TRBD1. The ends lost 6 bases at V and 0 bases at J; junction bases unmatched: 0. Per germline, CDR1 MNHEY and CDR2 SMNVEV (reference sequence). This CDR3 is built from 13 residues. The CDR3 protein is CASRQGSTDTQYF. The CDR3 nucleotides are TGTGCCAGCAGACAGGGGAGCACAGATACGCAGTATTTT.

V and J are TRBV5-1 and TRBJ2-7; 7 nucleotides align to TRBD1. CDR1 SGHRS and CDR2 YFSETQ come from the germline V gene. The CDR3 contains 14 residues. J gave up 1 base and V 2 bases, and 3 bases lay outside the gene matches. CDR3 in DNA: TGCGCCAGCAGCTTCAACAGGGGATCCTACGAGCAGTACTTC. Residues: CASSFNRGSYEQYF.

V usage is TRBV6-5 and J usage is TRBJ1-1; a weak D match, TRBD1 (6 bases). Per germline, CDR1 MNHEY and CDR2 SVGAGI. V gave up 6 bases and J gave up 6 bases, with 14 bases separating them. The CDR3 totals 13 residues. This CDR3 reads CASSNTQGSEAFF. The CDR3 coding sequence is TGTGCCAGCAGCAACACTCAGGGGTCTGAAGCTTTCTTT.

The chain links TRBV4-1 to TRBJ2-7; tentatively, D is TRBD2 (5 bases). Trimming pared 1 base from V and 7 bases from J, leaving 11 bases between. This CDR3 is 13 amino acids long. Germline values: CDR1 MGHRA, CDR2 YSYEKL. CDR3 region: CASSQGLTKEQYF. The CDR3 DNA is TGCGCCAGCAGCCAAGGGCTGACTAAAGAGCAGTACTTC.

The chain employs TRBV2 and TRBJ1-1, with D possibly matching TRBD1 (5 bases). V dropped 7 bases and J dropped 6 bases, with 12 bases sitting between them. The CDR3 has 12 residues. Germline CDR1 is SNHLY and CDR2 is FYNNEI. This CDR3 reads CASTPRVAEAFF. DNA of the CDR3: TGTGCCAGCACCCCCAGGGTCGCTGAAGCTTTCTTT. Supplemented by reference TRBV2 and TRBJ1-1, the full variable domain reads EPEVTQTPSHQVTQMGQEVILRCVPISNHLYFYWYRQILGQKVEFLVSFYNNEISEKSEIFDDQFSVERPDGSNFTLKIRSTKLEDSAMYFCASTPRVAEAFFGQGTRLTVV.

This chain links TRBV7-2 with TRBJ2-2, with a weak D call TRBD2 (6 bases). Between the trimmed V and J ends, which lost 7 bases and 1 base, there was a span of 19 bases. CDR3 length equals 17 residues. Germline V gene lookup returns CDR1 SGHTA and CDR2 FQGNSA. The CDR3 sequence: CASTPGAGRGNTGELFF. The DNA of the CDR3 is TGTGCCAGCACACCGGGCGCGGGGAGAGGGAACACCGGGGAGCTGTTTTTT.

This clone was observed many times. The rearrangement joins TRBV6-4 to TRBJ2-3, with D perhaps matching TRBD2 (5 bases). The CDR3 is made up of 14 amino acids. The germline V and J ends were trimmed by 5 bases and 1 base, with 10 bases remaining between them. The V gene's germline CDR1 is MRHNA and CDR2 SNTAGT. The CDR3 is CASSPLEGTDTQYF. In DNA form, the CDR3 reads TGTGCCAGCAGTCCCCTGGAGGGCACAGATACGCAGTATTTT.

The chain employs TRBV19 and TRBJ1-5; a possible D gene is TRBD1 (5 bases). V lost 6 bases to trimming and J lost 0 bases, with 12 bases between them. CDR3 length equals 15 residues. The germline V gene has CDR1 LNHDA and CDR2 SQIVND (reference sequence). CDR3 loop: CASSFDRYSNQPQHF. CDR3 nucleotides: TGTGCCAGTAGCTTCGACAGATATAGCAATCAGCCCCAGCATTTT.

The CDR3 DNA is TGTGCCAGCAGCTACGGGACAGGGTGGCAATTTGAGCAGTTCTTC. It translates to CASSYGTGWQFEQFF. The chain uses TRBV3-1 (or the pseudogene TRBV3-2) and TRBJ2-1, with 9 bases that match TRBD1. This CDR3 is built from 15 residues. Germline CDR1 LGHDT, CDR2 YNNKEL (reference sequence). After removal of 5 bases from V and 9 bases from J, the junction contained 11 bases not matched to a gene.

This chain connects TRBV6-5 to TRBJ1-2; 7 bases fit TRBD1. Germline CDR1 reads MNHEY; CDR2 reads SVGAGI. CDR3 size: 13 residues. Germline trimming cut 4 bases from V and 7 bases from J; bases unmatched to any gene: 6. The CDR3 region is CASSSTGMGGYTF. In DNA, the CDR3 is TGTGCCAGCAGTTCGACAGGGATGGGTGGCTACACCTTC.

V is TRBV12-3 or TRBV12-4 and J is TRBJ1-5, with D possibly being TRBD1 (5 bases). The ends were cut back, 3 bases at V and 6 bases at J, with 9 bases in the middle. The CDR3 extends over 13 amino acids. The CDR3 reads CASSLEGFQPQHF. In DNA, the CDR3 is TGTGCCAGCAGTTTGGAGGGGTTTCAGCCCCAGCATTTT.

V and J are TRBV20-1 and TRBJ1-4, with TRBD1 as a possible D gene (5 bases). Trimming pared 4 bases from V and 7 bases from J, leaving 7 bases between. There are 11 residues in the CDR3. The V gene's germline CDR1 is DFQATT and CDR2 SNEGSKA (reference sequence). The CDR3: CSANRGEKLFF. CDR3 DNA sequence: TGCAGTGCTAATAGGGGTGAAAAACTGTTTTTT.

This chain links TRBV29-1 with TRBJ2-7; D is uncertain. From germline, CDR1 is SQVTM and CDR2 ANQGSEA. The CDR3 spans 12 residues. Trimming cost V 7 bases and J 5 bases, with 15 bases left between them. The CDR3 spells CSAVAHTHEQYF. The CDR3 DNA follows: TGCAGCGCCGTAGCCCACACCCACGAGCAGTACTTC.

CDR3: CASRITGGSQPQHF. In nucleotides, the CDR3 is TGTGCCAGTAGAATAACAGGGGGGAGTCAGCCCCAGCATTTT. The V call is TRBV19, the J call TRBJ1-5, with 8 nucleotides matching TRBD1. Per the germline V gene, CDR1 is LNHDA and CDR2 is SQIVND (reference sequence). This CDR3 has 14 amino acids. V shed 6 bases, J shed 6 bases, and the junction held 7 bases outside the gene matches.

V is TRBV6-5 and J is TRBJ2-5; possible D gene TRBD1, 5 bases. The CDR3 spans 14 residues. The V gene lost 0 bases and the J gene lost 5 bases, with 10 bases spanning the gap. Germline lookup yields CDR1 MNHEY and CDR2 SVGAGI. The CDR3 loop is CASSYSGRVETQYF. CDR3 bases: TGTGCCAGCAGTTACTCCGGCAGGGTGGAGACCCAGTACTTC.

The chain joins TRBV6-5 to TRBJ2-7; D is uncertain. The germline gives CDR1 MNHEY, CDR2 SVGAGI. This CDR3 region has 15 residues. Trimming took off 6 bases at V and 2 bases at J, with 17 bases between the two ends. The DNA of the CDR3 is TGTGCCAGCAGCCCCGGTCTCTCCGAACCCTACGAGCAGTACTTC. This translates into CASSPGLSEPYEQYF.